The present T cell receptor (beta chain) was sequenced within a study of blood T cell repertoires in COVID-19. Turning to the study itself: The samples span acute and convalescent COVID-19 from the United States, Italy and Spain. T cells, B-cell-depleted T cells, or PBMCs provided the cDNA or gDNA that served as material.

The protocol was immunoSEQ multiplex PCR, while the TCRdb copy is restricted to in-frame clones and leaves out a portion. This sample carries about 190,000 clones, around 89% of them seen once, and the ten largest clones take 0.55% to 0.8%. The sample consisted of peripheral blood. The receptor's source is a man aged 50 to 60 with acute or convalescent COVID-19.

The CDR3 loop is CASSLYPSGQETQYF. In nucleotides, the CDR3 is TGTGCCAGCAGCTTATACCCTAGCGGCCAAGAGACCCAGTACTTC. The chain combines TRBV7-2 with TRBJ2-5; 7 bases match TRBD2. With 2 bases clipped from V and 1 base from J, the junction kept 4 bases outside the gene matches. The CDR3 is made up of 15 amino acids. Germline CDR1 and CDR2: SGHTA and FQGNSA.